This T cell receptor (beta chain) was obtained from a study of CD8 T cells in ankylosing spondylitis. General study results and limits: Ankylosing spondylitis blood appeared to carry a characteristic TCR beta motif of roughly eight highly homologous variants.

Points on this clonotype: Its antigen is as yet unknown.

A quantitative 5'-RACE method, one with molecular barcodes, was used to make TCR beta libraries. In TCRdb, the 5' RACE reads were re-called with MiXCR into one record per CDR3 protein. This sample has about 170,000 distinct CDR3 sequences; around 17% occur once, and the top ten carry about 7.8%. The V and J ends lost 10 bases and 7 bases respectively, with 14 bases between them. The CDR3 is made up of 12 amino acids. Sequences were obtained from blood, either unsorted or a sorted T cell fraction (not recorded which). This sequence originates from a male donor with ankylosing spondylitis or in good health (not recorded which). The genes are TRBV12-3 or TRBV12-4 and TRBJ2-1; D unresolved. As DNA, the CDR3 is TGTGCCACTTCGGCGGTGACAAATGAGCAGTTCTTC. It codes for CATSAVTNEQFF.